This T cell receptor beta chain was captured in a study of cytomegalovirus exposure and HLA in healthy donors. From germline, CDR1 is SGHDN and CDR2 FVKESK. Germline trimming cut 4 bases from V and 9 bases from J; bases unmatched to any gene: 14. The CDR3 contains 17 residues. Primers: 60 Vbeta forward and 13 Jbeta reverse. Data came from immunoSEQ multiplex PCR; TCRdb stores just in-frame clones and leaves some out. The sample has about 180,000 clones; roughly 80% are singletons. This clone was seen just once. The antigen remains unidentified. Overall study findings and caveats: Information on immune exposure was restricted to one variable (CMV serostatus). Sequencing likely produced, as an artifact, a cluster of highly shared sequence variants.

The sample consisted of PBMCs. This chain uses TRBV14 with TRBJ1-6; 8 nucleotides agree with TRBD1. This sequence originates from a middle-aged man in good health and CMV-seronegative. CDR3 coding DNA: TGTGCCAGCAGCCCCCACAGGGGGACATTGGTTGGTTCACCCCTCCACTTT. This gives the protein CASSPHRGTLVGSPLHF.